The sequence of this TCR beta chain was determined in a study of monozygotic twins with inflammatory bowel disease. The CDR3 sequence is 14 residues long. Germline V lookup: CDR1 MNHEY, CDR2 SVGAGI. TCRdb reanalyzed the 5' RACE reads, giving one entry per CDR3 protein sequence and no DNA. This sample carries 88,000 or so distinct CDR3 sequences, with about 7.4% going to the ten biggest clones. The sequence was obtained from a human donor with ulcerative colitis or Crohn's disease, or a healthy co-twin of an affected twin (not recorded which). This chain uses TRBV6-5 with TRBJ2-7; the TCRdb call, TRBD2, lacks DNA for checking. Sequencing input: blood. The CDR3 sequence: CASSYQGPPYEQYF.